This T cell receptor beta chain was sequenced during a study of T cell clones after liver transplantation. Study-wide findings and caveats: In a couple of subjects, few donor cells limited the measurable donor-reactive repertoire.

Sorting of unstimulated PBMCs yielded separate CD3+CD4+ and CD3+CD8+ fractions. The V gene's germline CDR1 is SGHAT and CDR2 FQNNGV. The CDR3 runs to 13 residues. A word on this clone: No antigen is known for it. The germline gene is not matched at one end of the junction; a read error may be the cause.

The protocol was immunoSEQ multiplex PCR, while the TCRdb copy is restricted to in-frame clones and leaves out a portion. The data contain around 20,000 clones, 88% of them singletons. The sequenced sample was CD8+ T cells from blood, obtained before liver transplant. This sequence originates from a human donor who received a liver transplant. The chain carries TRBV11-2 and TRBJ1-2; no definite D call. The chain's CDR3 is CASRLAGYYGYTF. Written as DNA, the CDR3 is TGTGCCAGCAGATTAGCCGGATACTATGGCTACACCTTC.